These 9 T cell receptor beta chains came from one sample sequenced in a study of response to subunit inactivated influenza vaccine. TCRdb redid the calling of the RT-PCR reads with MiXCR, one entry per CDR3 protein. In the table there are about half a million distinct CDR3 sequences, 11% of which are singletons. The sequences come from PBMCs from blood, collected more than 35 days after vaccination. Receptors were obtained from a man aged 45-60 years who received an inactivated influenza vaccine.

This clonotype was recorded many times. CDR3 protein: CSVVHSRYNEQFF. CDR3 in DNA: TGCAGCGTTGTTCATAGTAGATACAATGAGCAGTTCTTC. The chain is built from TRBV29-1 and TRBJ2-1; D is unclear. CDR3 length: 13 residues. Trimming left V 4 bases short and J 4 bases short, with 11 bases between. In germline, CDR1 is SQVTM, CDR2 ANQGSEA.

V is TRBV6-5 and J is TRBJ2-2; D gene unclear. The CDR3 totals 14 residues. From germline, CDR1 is MNHEY and CDR2 SVGAGI. Trimming stripped 2 bases from V and 6 bases from J, with 10 bases between. CDR3 bases: TGTGCCAGCAGTTACCGCAGGACCGCCGGGGAGCTGTTTTTT. Its protein product is CASSYRRTAGELFF.

A word on this clonotype: The junction and the germline gene differ at one end; a read error may be behind it. This rearrangement joins TRBV11-2 to TRBJ2-2; D gene uncertain. CDR3 length equals 11 residues. Germline-derived CDR1 and CDR2 are SGHAT and FQNNGV. The CDR3 nucleotides are TGTGCCAGCACCTTAAACGGGGAGCTGTTTTTT. Its translation: CASTLNGELFF.

This clonotype has just a few counts. The chain uses TRBV14 and TRBJ2-1; 7 nucleotides agree with TRBD1. This CDR3 is built from 14 residues. The germline V gene encodes CDR1 SGHDN and CDR2 FVKESK. Losses at the gene ends were 4 bases for V and 8 bases for J; bases not matched to a gene: 8. DNA of the CDR3: TGTGCCAGCAGCCTGTTCAGGGGGAGCCATGAGCAGTTCTTC. It specifies CASSLFRGSHEQFF.

This clonotype was picked up many times. The genes are TRBV20-1 and TRBJ2-2, with unresolved D. This CDR3 spans 13 amino acids. Between the trimmed V and J ends, which lost 6 bases and 7 bases, there was a span of 15 bases. The germline V gene encodes CDR1 DFQATT and CDR2 SNEGSKA (reference sequence). The DNA for the CDR3 is TGCAGTGCGTGGTCAAATACTTACGGGGAGCTGTTTTTT. Translated, it gives CSAWSNTYGELFF.

There are many counts of this clonotype. V and J are TRBV15 and TRBJ1-1; D is unresolved. CDR1 LNHNV and CDR2 YYDKDF come from the germline V gene (reference sequence). The CDR3 sequence is 13 residues long. V dropped 0 bases and J dropped 7 bases, with 9 bases sitting between them. The CDR3 DNA reads as TGTGCCACCAGCAGAGACCTGGGAGGTGAAGCTTTCTTT. As protein: CATSRDLGGEAFF.

The chain is built from TRBV7-9 and TRBJ2-3, with 7 bases identical to TRBD2. CDR3 size: 16 residues. Per germline, CDR1 SEHNR and CDR2 FQNEAQ (reference sequence). V shed 1 base, J shed 3 bases, and the junction held 7 bases outside the gene matches. The CDR3 DNA reads TGTGCCAGCAGCTTAGGCCCCGGGGGGATGACAGATACGCAGTATTTT. Its translation: CASSLGPGGMTDTQYF.

The chain uses TRBV20-1 and TRBJ2-7; a weak D match, TRBD2 (5 bases). V was cut by 2 bases and J by 0 bases, with 11 bases left in between. The length of the CDR3 is 14 residues. Germline V lookup: CDR1 DFQATT, CDR2 SNEGSKA (reference sequence). Here the CDR3 DNA reads TGCAGTGCTAGACCATTCCGGGACTCCTACGAGCAGTACTTC. The encoded protein is CSARPFRDSYEQYF.

V and J are TRBV5-1 and TRBJ1-2; the match to TRBD1 covers 9 bases. Per germline, CDR1 SGHRS and CDR2 YFSETQ. After removal of 5 bases from V and 7 bases from J, the junction contained 6 bases not matched to a gene. The CDR3 is 13 amino acids. The CDR3 bases are TGCGCCAGCAGGGTCGGGACAGGGTTTGGCTACACCTTC. It yields the protein CASRVGTGFGYTF.